Listed below are T cell receptor beta chains from one sample, sequenced in a study of response to subunit inactivated influenza vaccine. TCRdb used MiXCR to reprocess the RT-PCR reads, holding one entry per CDR3 protein. The table has around 540,000 distinct CDR3 sequences, roughly 12% seen once. The specimen comprised PBMCs from blood, sampled on the day of vaccination. The receptors originated from a man between 45 and 60 years old who received an inactivated influenza vaccine. CDR3s include the opening cysteine and the closing phenylalanine or tryptophan. D genes are given only for firm matches. Only some rows state a clone size, as once, few, many or a class for expanded clones.

J gene: TRBJ1-5
V gene: TRBV24-1
clone size: few
D gene: NA
CDR3 DNA: TGTGCCACAAAAAAGGGCAGATATAGCAATCAGCCCCAGCATTTT
CDR3 protein: CATKKGRYSNQPQHF

J gene: TRBJ2-5
V gene: TRBV21-1
clone size: NA
D gene: NA
CDR3 DNA: TGTGCCAGCAGCAAAGCGCGTCTAGCGGGAGGGCCAATGGAGACCCAGTACTTC
CDR3 protein: CASSKARLAGGPMETQYF

J gene: TRBJ2-1
V gene: TRBV28
clone size: NA
D gene: TRBD1
CDR3 DNA: TGTGCCAGCAGTTACTCGCCGGGACAGGGTCACAATGAGCAGTTCTTC
CDR3 protein: CASSYSPGQGHNEQFF

J gene: TRBJ1-6
V gene: TRBV20-1
clone size: NA
D gene: NA
CDR3 DNA: TGCAGTGCTAGAGCCGGGAGCTCCTATAATTCACCCCTCCGCTTT
CDR3 protein: CSARAGSSYNSPLRF

J gene: TRBJ1-2
V gene: TRBV25-1
clone size: few
D gene: NA
CDR3 DNA: TGTGCCAGCAGTGAGGGTGGGGGGGGCTTTAATGGCTACACCTTC
CDR3 protein: CASSEGGGGFNGYTF

J gene: TRBJ2-7
V gene: TRBV4-3
clone size: NA
D gene: TRBD2
CDR3 DNA: TGCGCCAGCAGCCAATCGACTAGCGGGCTCTACGAGCAGTACTTC
CDR3 protein: CASSQSTSGLYEQYF

J gene: TRBJ2-3
V gene: TRBV6-1
clone size: NA
D gene: TRBD1
CDR3 DNA: TGTGCCAGCAGTAGGACAGGGGGCCCTTATACGCAGTATTTT
CDR3 protein: CASSRTGGPYTQYF

J gene: TRBJ2-7
V gene: TRBV20-1
clone size: NA
D gene: TRBD2
CDR3 DNA: TGCAGTGCTAGAGATAGCGGGGGGCGGAACGAGCAGTACTTC
CDR3 protein: CSARDSGGRNEQYF

J gene: TRBJ2-2
V gene: TRBV7-2
clone size: few
D gene: NA
CDR3 DNA: TGTGCCAGCAGCTCCCTTGGACCTCAAAGCACCGGGGAGCTGTTTTTT
CDR3 protein: CASSSLGPQSTGELFF

J gene: TRBJ2-5
V gene: TRBV29-1
clone size: many
D gene: NA
CDR3 DNA: TGCAGCGTTGATGACAGACAAGAGACCCAGTACTTC
CDR3 protein: CSVDDRQETQYF

J gene: TRBJ2-7
V gene: TRBV21-1
clone size: few
D gene: NA
CDR3 DNA: TGTGCCAGCGCTTATTCAGGGGCCCCACTCTACGAGCAGTACTTC
CDR3 protein: CASAYSGAPLYEQYF

J gene: TRBJ1-4
V gene: TRBV5-1
clone size: few
D gene: TRBD1
CDR3 DNA: TGCGCCAGCAGTGGACAGGGAGCAACTAATGAAAAACTGTTTTTT
CDR3 protein: CASSGQGATNEKLFF

J gene: TRBJ2-5
V gene: TRBV5-5
clone size: NA
D gene: TRBD1
CDR3 DNA: TGTGCCAGCAGCCCGAGGACAGGAATGGGGCAAGAGACCCAGTACTTC
CDR3 protein: CASSPRTGMGQETQYF

J gene: TRBJ2-2
V gene: TRBV7-9
clone size: few
D gene: NA
CDR3 DNA: TGTGCCAGCAGCTGGATGGATCCGACGACCGGGGAGCTGTTTTTT
CDR3 protein: CASSWMDPTTGELFF

J gene: TRBJ1-6
V gene: TRBV5-6
clone size: many
D gene: NA
CDR3 DNA: TGTGCCAGCAGCTTGAGGGGGTTCAATTCACCCCTCCACTTT
CDR3 protein: CASSLRGFNSPLHF

J gene: TRBJ1-2
V gene: TRBV28
clone size: few
D gene: NA
CDR3 DNA: TGTGCCAGCACTATCGGGGGGCCTCGGCTTGGCTACACCTTC
CDR3 protein: CASTIGGPRLGYTF

J gene: TRBJ2-5
V gene: TRBV2
clone size: many
D gene: NA
CDR3 DNA: TGTGCCAGCAGTGAAGTCTTGGGGGAGACCCAGTACTTC
CDR3 protein: CASSEVLGETQYF

J gene: TRBJ2-7
V gene: TRBV20-1
clone size: NA
D gene: TRBD1
CDR3 DNA: TGCAGTGCTAGCGAAACAGGGGCCTACGAGCAGTACTTC
CDR3 protein: CSASETGAYEQYF

J gene: TRBJ2-3
V gene: TRBV20-1
clone size: NA
D gene: TRBD2
CDR3 DNA: TGCAGTGCCCCCCAAGGTCCTAGCGGGGGTTACGGTACGCAGTATTTT
CDR3 protein: CSAPQGPSGGYGTQYF

J gene: TRBJ2-7
V gene: TRBV20-1
clone size: few
D gene: NA
CDR3 DNA: TGCAGTGCTAGAGTATCAGGGGTCGAGCAGTACTTC
CDR3 protein: CSARVSGVEQYF

J gene: TRBJ2-2
V gene: TRBV2
clone size: few
D gene: NA
CDR3 DNA: TGTGCCAGCAGCGGGACACCTACCGGGGAGCTGTTTTTT
CDR3 protein: CASSGTPTGELFF

J gene: TRBJ1-1
V gene: TRBV5-6
clone size: NA
D gene: NA
CDR3 DNA: TGTGCCAGCAGCTTTTATGGGAACACTGAAGCTTTCTTT
CDR3 protein: CASSFYGNTEAFF

J gene: TRBJ2-1
V gene: TRBV7-2
clone size: NA
D gene: TRBD2
CDR3 DNA: TGTGCCAGCAGCGGGACTAGCGGGAGGGTTCACAATGAGCAGTTCTTC
CDR3 protein: CASSGTSGRVHNEQFF

J gene: TRBJ1-5
V gene: TRBV28
clone size: few
D gene: TRBD1
CDR3 DNA: TGTGCCAGCCGCCCCGGGACAGTTTATCAGCCCCAGCATTTT
CDR3 protein: CASRPGTVYQPQHF

J gene: TRBJ2-3
V gene: TRBV29-1
clone size: many
D gene: TRBD2
CDR3 DNA: TGCAGCGTTGAGGGACTAGCGGGGGGGAACGCAGATACGCAGTATTTT
CDR3 protein: CSVEGLAGGNADTQYF

J gene: TRBJ2-7
V gene: TRBV5-1
clone size: NA
D gene: NA
CDR3 DNA: TGCGCCAGCAGTTTGTCACAGGGAAACTACGAGCAGTACTTC
CDR3 protein: CASSLSQGNYEQYF

J gene: TRBJ1-6
V gene: TRBV6-1
clone size: NA
D gene: TRBD1
CDR3 DNA: TGTGCCAGCAAGCAAGGACAGGGGATCTATTCACCCCTCCACTTT
CDR3 protein: CASKQGQGIYSPLHF

J gene: TRBJ2-2
V gene: TRBV7-2
clone size: NA
D gene: NA
CDR3 DNA: TGTGCCAGCAGCCGGCTGACTATCACGAACACCGGGGAGCTGTTTTTT
CDR3 protein: CASSRLTITNTGELFF

J gene: TRBJ1-2
V gene: TRBV10-3
clone size: few
D gene: NA
CDR3 DNA: TGTGCCATCAGTGAGGCCAGGGACTCAGCTAACTATGGCTACACCTTC
CDR3 protein: CAISEARDSANYGYTF

J gene: TRBJ1-5
V gene: TRBV27
clone size: many
D gene: NA
CDR3 DNA: TGTGCCAGCAGTTCCAAATGGACAGAGTTCAATCAGCCCCAGCATTTT
CDR3 protein: CASSSKWTEFNQPQHF

J gene: TRBJ1-1
V gene: TRBV24-1
clone size: few
D gene: NA
CDR3 DNA: TGTGCCACCAGTGCCCAGGGGAACACTGAAGCTTTCTTT
CDR3 protein: CATSAQGNTEAFF

J gene: TRBJ2-7
V gene: TRBV7-2
clone size: NA
D gene: TRBD1
CDR3 DNA: TGTGCCAGCAGCGCTGATACAGGGGGCCCCTACGAGCAGTACTTC
CDR3 protein: CASSADTGGPYEQYF

J gene: TRBJ2-2
V gene: TRBV10-3
clone size: few
D gene: NA
CDR3 DNA: TGTGCCATCAGTGCGAGGGGCACCGGGGAGCTGTTTTTT
CDR3 protein: CAISARGTGELFF

J gene: TRBJ2-3
V gene: TRBV28
clone size: many
D gene: NA
CDR3 DNA: TGTGCCAGCAGCTACCCTTTGGGGGCCGCCTTCTCGCCGGATCCAGATACGCAGTATTTT
CDR3 protein: CASSYPLGAAFSPDPDTQYF

J gene: TRBJ2-1
V gene: TRBV3-1
clone size: NA
D gene: TRBD2
CDR3 DNA: TGTGCCAGCAGCCAAGATCGGAGACTAGCGGGGGAGGATGAGCAGTTCTTC
CDR3 protein: CASSQDRRLAGEDEQFF

J gene: TRBJ2-3
V gene: TRBV20-1
clone size: few
D gene: NA
CDR3 DNA: TGCAGTGCTAGAGATCAGATAGGGACAACGCACACAGATACGCAGTATTTT
CDR3 protein: CSARDQIGTTHTDTQYF

J gene: TRBJ1-6
V gene: TRBV5-1
clone size: NA
D gene: NA
CDR3 DNA: TGCGCCAGCAGCTTCGACACCAACCTTTCTAATTCACCCCTCCACTTT
CDR3 protein: CASSFDTNLSNSPLHF

J gene: TRBJ2-7
V gene: TRBV28
clone size: NA
D gene: TRBD1
CDR3 DNA: TGTGCCAGCAGTCCCGTCGGGACAGGCCCTTCCTACGAGCAGTACTTC
CDR3 protein: CASSPVGTGPSYEQYF

J gene: TRBJ2-6
V gene: TRBV5-1
clone size: many
D gene: NA
CDR3 DNA: TGCGCCAGCAGCTTGGCTTTAAACAGTGTCTCTGGGGCCAACGTCCTGACTTTC
CDR3 protein: CASSLALNSVSGANVLTF

J gene: TRBJ1-3
V gene: TRBV7-6
clone size: few
D gene: NA
CDR3 DNA: TGTGCCAGCAGCTTAGAGGTTCCCGGGACCCCCTCTGGAAACACCATATATTTT
CDR3 protein: CASSLEVPGTPSGNTIYF

J gene: TRBJ1-2
V gene: TRBV12-3/TRBV12-4
clone size: NA
D gene: TRBD1
CDR3 DNA: TGTGCCAGCAGTACCGGGACAGCTAAAGACTATGGCTACACCTTC
CDR3 protein: CASSTGTAKDYGYTF

J gene: TRBJ1-2
V gene: TRBV6-1
clone size: few
D gene: NA
CDR3 DNA: TGTGCCAGCAGTCTAGGAAAGGGGCCTGGCTACACCTTC
CDR3 protein: CASSLGKGPGYTF

J gene: TRBJ2-6
V gene: TRBV14
clone size: few
D gene: NA
CDR3 DNA: TGTGCCAGCAGCCGGGCCTCCGTCGGAGTTCTCTCTGGGGCCAACGTCCTGACTTTC
CDR3 protein: CASSRASVGVLSGANVLTF

J gene: TRBJ2-7
V gene: TRBV7-9
clone size: few
D gene: NA
CDR3 DNA: TGTGCCATATCCCAGTCCTCCTACGAGCAGTACTTC
CDR3 protein: CAISQSSYEQYF

J gene: TRBJ2-7
V gene: TRBV11-2
clone size: NA
D gene: NA
CDR3 DNA: TGTGCCAGCAGCCAACAGGATAGCTCCTACGAGCAGTACTTC
CDR3 protein: CASSQQDSSYEQYF

J gene: TRBJ2-1
V gene: TRBV7-9
clone size: many
D gene: NA
CDR3 DNA: TGTGCCAGCAGCCGCGAGGGGGGCCCTCTCAATGAGCAGTTCTTC
CDR3 protein: CASSREGGPLNEQFF

J gene: TRBJ2-2
V gene: TRBV10-2
clone size: NA
D gene: TRBD1
CDR3 DNA: TGCGCCAGCAGTGGACAGGGGGTTCAGACCGGGGAGCTGTTTTTT
CDR3 protein: CASSGQGVQTGELFF

J gene: TRBJ2-1
V gene: TRBV9
clone size: many
D gene: NA
CDR3 DNA: TGTGCCAGCAGCACCGGAGGCTCCTACAATGAGCAGTTCTTC
CDR3 protein: CASSTGGSYNEQFF

J gene: TRBJ2-1
V gene: TRBV7-9
clone size: NA
D gene: NA
CDR3 DNA: TGTGCCAGCAGCTCCCTCAAACCTGAGCAGTTCTTC
CDR3 protein: CASSSLKPEQFF

J gene: TRBJ2-1
V gene: TRBV20-1
clone size: few
D gene: NA
CDR3 DNA: TGCAGTGCTAGAGGGACGGGAGTAAACTACAATGAGCAGTTCTTC
CDR3 protein: CSARGTGVNYNEQFF

J gene: TRBJ2-3
V gene: TRBV5-1
clone size: NA
D gene: NA
CDR3 DNA: TGCGCCAGCAGCTGGGGACGGAGATCTAGCACAGATACGCAGTATTTT
CDR3 protein: CASSWGRRSSTDTQYF